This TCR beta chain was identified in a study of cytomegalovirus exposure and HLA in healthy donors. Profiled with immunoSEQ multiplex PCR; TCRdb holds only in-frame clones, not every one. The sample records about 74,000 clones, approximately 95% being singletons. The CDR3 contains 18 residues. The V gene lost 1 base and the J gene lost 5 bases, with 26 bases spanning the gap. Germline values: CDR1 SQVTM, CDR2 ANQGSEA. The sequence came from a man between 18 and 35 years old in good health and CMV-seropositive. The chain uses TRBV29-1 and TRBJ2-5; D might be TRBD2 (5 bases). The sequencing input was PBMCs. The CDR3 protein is CSVEGLRIGLPFSETQYF. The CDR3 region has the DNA TGCAGCGTTGAAGGCCTAAGAATTGGACTGCCATTTTCCGAGACCCAGTACTTC.